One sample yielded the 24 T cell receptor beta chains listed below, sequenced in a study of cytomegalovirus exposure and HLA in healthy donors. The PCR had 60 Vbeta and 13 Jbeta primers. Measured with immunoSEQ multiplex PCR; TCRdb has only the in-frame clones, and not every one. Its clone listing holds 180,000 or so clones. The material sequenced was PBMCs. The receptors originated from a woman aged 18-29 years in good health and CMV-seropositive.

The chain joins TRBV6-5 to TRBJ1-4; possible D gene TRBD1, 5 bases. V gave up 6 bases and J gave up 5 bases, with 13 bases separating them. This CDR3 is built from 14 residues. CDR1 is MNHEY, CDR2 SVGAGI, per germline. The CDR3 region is CASRLTELNEKLFF. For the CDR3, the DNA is TGTGCCAGCAGATTGACAGAATTAAATGAAAAACTGTTTTTT.

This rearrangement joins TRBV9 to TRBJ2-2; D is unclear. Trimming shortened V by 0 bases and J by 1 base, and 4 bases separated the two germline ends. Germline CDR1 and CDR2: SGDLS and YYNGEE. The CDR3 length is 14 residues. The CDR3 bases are TGTGCCAGCAGCGTAGACGGGAACACCGGGGAGCTGTTTTTT. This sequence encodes CASSVDGNTGELFF.

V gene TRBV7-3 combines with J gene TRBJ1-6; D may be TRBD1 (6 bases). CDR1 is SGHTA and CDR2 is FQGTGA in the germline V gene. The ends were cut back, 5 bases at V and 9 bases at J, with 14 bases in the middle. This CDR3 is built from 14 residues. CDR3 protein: CASSPGQESSPLHF. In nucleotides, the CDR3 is TGTGCCAGCAGCCCGGGACAAGAGAGTTCACCCCTCCACTTT.

In nucleotides, the CDR3 is TGTGCCAGCAGCTTTTCAGGGTCGAGAAAGCAGTACTTC. Its translation is CASSFSGSRKQYF. The V call is TRBV11-1, the J call TRBJ2-7; weak D call: TRBD1 (5 bases). CDR1 SGHAT and CDR2 FQDESV come from the germline V gene (reference sequence). The CDR3 consists of 13 residues. The V end lost 3 bases, the J end lost 8 bases, and 14 bases lay between the germline ends.

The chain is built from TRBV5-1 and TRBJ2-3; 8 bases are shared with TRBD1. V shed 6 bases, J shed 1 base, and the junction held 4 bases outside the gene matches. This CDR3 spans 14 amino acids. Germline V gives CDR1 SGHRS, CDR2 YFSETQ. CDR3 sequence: CASKGTGRTDTQYF. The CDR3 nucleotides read TGCGCCAGCAAGGGGACAGGCCGCACAGATACGCAGTATTTT.

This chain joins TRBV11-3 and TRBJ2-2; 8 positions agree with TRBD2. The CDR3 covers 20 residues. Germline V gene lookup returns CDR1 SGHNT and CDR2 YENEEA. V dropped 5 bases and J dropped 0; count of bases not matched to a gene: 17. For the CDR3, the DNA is TGTGCCAGCAGCCTCAACTTACCCCTCCGAGCGGGGGCGAACACCGGGGAGCTGTTTTTT. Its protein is CASSLNLPLRAGANTGELFF. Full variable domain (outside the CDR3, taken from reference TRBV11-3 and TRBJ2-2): EAGVVQSPRYKIIEKKQPVAFWCNPISGHNTLYWYLQNLGQGPELLIRYENEEAVDDSQLPKDRFSAERLKGVDSTLKIQPAELGDSAVYLCASSLNLPLRAGANTGELFFGEGSRLTVL.

CDR3 region: CSVVRAGADNEQFF. The DNA of the CDR3 is TGCAGCGTTGTAAGAGCGGGAGCAGACAATGAGCAGTTCTTC. The chain carries TRBV29-1 and TRBJ2-1; 8 bases line up with TRBD2. Germline lookup yields CDR1 SQVTM and CDR2 ANQGSEA. This CDR3 spans 14 amino acids. V shed 4 bases, J shed 5 bases, and the junction held 7 bases outside the gene matches.

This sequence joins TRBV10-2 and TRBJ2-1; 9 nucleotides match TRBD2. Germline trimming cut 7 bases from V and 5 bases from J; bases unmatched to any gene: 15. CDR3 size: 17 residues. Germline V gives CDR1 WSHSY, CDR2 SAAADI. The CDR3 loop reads CASMASGTRIGNNEQFF. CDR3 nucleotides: TGCGCCAGCATGGCTAGCGGGACCCGGATAGGGAACAATGAGCAGTTCTTC.

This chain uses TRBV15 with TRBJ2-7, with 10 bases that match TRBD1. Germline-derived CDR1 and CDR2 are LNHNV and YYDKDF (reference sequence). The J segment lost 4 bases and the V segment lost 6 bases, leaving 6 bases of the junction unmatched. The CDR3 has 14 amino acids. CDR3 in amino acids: CATSPGTGVYEQYF. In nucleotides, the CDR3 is TGTGCCACCAGTCCCGGGACAGGGGTGTACGAGCAGTACTTC.

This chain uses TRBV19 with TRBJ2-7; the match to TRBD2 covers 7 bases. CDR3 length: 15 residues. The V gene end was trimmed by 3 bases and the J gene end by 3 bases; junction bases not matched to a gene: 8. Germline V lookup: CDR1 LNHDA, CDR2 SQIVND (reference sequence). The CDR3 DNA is TGTGCCAGTAGTATTACGGGGGGTGGCAACTACGAGCAGTACTTC. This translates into CASSITGGGNYEQYF.

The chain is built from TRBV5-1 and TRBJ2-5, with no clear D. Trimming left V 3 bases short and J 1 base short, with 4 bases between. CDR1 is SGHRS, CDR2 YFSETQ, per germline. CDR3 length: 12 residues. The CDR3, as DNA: TGCGCCAGCAGCTCCATCCAAGAGACCCAGTACTTC. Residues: CASSSIQETQYF.

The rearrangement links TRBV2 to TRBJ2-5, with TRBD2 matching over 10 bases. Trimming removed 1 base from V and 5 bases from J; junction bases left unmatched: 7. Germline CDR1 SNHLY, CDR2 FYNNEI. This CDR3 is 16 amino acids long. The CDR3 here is CASSEVYKREGETQYF. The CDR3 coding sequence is TGTGCCAGCAGTGAAGTATATAAGCGGGAGGGCGAGACCCAGTACTTC.

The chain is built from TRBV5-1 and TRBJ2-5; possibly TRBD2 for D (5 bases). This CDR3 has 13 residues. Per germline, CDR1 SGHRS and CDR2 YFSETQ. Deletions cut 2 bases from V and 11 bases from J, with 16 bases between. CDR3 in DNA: TGCGCCAGCAGCTTAGGACCCTCTGGGGAGCAGTACTTC. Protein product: CASSLGPSGEQYF.

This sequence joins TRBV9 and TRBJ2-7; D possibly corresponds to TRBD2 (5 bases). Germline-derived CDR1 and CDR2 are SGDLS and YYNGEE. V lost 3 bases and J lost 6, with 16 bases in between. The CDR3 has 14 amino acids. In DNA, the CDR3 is TGTGCCAGCAGCGAACATCAGGCGGCGGGCGAGCAGTACTTC. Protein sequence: CASSEHQAAGEQYF.

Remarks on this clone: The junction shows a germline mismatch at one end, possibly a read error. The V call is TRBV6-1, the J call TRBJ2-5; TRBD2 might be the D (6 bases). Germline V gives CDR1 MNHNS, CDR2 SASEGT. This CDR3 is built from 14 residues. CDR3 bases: TGTGCCAGCAGTGTGGGACTGCGCCAAGAGGCCCAGTACTTC. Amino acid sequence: CASSVGLRQEAQYF.

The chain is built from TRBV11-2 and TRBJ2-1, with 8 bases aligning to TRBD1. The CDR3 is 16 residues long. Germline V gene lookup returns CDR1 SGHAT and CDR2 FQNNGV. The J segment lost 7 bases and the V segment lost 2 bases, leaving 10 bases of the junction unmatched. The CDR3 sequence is CASSLRDRGPLNEQFF. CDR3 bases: TGTGCCAGCAGCTTAAGAGACAGGGGTCCTCTAAATGAGCAGTTCTTC.

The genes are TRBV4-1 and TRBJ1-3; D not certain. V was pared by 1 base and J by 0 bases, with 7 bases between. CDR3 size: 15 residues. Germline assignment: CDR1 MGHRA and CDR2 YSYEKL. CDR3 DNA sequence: TGCGCCAGCAGCCAAGGACTGCTCTCTGGAAACACCATATATTTT. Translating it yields CASSQGLLSGNTIYF.

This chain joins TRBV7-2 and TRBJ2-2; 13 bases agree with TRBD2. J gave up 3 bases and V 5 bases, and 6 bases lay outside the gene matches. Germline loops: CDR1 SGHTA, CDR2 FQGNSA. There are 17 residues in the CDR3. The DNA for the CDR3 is TGTGCCAGCAGCAGGGGACTAGCGGGATATTACACCGGGGAGCTGTTTTTT. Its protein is CASSRGLAGYYTGELFF.

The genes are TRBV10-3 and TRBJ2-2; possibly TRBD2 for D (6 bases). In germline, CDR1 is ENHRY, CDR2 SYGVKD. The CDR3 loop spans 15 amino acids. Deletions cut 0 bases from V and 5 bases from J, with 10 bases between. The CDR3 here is CAISESNRETGELFF. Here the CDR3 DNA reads TGTGCCATCAGTGAGTCGAATCGGGAGACCGGGGAGCTGTTTTTT.

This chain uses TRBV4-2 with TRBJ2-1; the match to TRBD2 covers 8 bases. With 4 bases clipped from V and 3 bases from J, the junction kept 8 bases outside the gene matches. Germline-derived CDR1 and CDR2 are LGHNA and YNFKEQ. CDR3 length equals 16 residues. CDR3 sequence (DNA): TGTGCCAGCAGCCGAGCTAGCGGGTGGGACTACAATGAGCAGTTCTTC. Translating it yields CASSRASGWDYNEQFF.

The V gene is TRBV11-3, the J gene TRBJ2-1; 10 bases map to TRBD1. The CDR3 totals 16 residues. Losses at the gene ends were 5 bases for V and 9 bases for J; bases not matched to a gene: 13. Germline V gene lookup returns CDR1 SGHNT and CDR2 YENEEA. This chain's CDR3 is CASSPLLGQGSGEQFF. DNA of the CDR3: TGTGCCAGCAGCCCTCTCCTGGGACAGGGGTCCGGTGAGCAGTTCTTC.

The CDR3 region is CASSPLSNYNEQFF. CDR3 bases: TGTGCCAGCAGCCCCCTCTCTAACTACAATGAGCAGTTCTTC. This sequence joins TRBV9 and TRBJ2-1; D remains unclear. From germline, CDR1 is SGDLS and CDR2 YYNGEE. Between the trimmed V and J ends, which lost 4 bases and 3 bases, there was a span of 11 bases. The CDR3 runs 14 residues.

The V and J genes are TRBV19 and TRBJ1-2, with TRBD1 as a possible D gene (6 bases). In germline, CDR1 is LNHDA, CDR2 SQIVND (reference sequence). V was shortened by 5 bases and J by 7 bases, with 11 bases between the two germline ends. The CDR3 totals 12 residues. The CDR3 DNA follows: TGTGCCAGTAGTGGGGACATCCTTGGCTACACCTTC. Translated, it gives CASSGDILGYTF. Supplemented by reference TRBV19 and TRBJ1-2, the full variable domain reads DGGITQSPKYLFRKEGQNVTLSCEQNLNHDAMYWYRQDPGQGLRLIYYSQIVNDFQKGDIAEGYSVSREKKESFPLTVTSAQKNPTAFYLCASSGDILGYTFGSGTRLTVV.

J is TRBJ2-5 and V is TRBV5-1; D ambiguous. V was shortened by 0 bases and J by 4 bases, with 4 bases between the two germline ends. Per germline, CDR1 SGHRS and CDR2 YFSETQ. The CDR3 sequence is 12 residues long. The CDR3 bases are TGCGCCAGCAGCTTGGTCGGAGAGACCCAGTACTTC. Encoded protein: CASSLVGETQYF.